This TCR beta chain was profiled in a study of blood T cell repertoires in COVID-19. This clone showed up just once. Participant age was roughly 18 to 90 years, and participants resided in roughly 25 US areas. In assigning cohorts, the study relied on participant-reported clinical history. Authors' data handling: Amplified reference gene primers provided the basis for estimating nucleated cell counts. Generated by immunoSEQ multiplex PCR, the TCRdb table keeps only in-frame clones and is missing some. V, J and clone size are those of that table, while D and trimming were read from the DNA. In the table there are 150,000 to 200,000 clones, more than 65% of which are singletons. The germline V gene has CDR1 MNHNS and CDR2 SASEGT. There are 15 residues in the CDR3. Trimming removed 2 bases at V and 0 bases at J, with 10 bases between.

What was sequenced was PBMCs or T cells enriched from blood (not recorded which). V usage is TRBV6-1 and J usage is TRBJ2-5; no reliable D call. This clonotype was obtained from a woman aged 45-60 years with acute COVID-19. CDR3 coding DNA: TGTGCCAGCAGTGAACCCACTGACTACCAAGAGACCCAGTACTTC. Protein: CASSEPTDYQETQYF.